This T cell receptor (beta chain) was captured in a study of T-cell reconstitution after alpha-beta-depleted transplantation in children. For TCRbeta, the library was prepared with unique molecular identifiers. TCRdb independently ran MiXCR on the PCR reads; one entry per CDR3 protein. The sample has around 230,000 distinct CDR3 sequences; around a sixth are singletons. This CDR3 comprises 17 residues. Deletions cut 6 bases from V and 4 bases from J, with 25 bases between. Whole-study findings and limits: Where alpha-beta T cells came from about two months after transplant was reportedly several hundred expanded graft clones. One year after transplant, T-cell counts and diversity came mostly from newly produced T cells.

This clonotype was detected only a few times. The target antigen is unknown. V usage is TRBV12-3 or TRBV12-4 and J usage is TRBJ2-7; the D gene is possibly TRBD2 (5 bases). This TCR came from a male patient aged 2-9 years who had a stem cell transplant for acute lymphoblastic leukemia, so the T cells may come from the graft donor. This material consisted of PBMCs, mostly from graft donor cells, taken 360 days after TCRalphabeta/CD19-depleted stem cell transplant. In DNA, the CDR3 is TGTGCCAGCAGCTTAACCTGGGAGACTGTTAACGTGTACGAGCAGTACTTC. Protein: CASSLTWETVNVYEQYF.